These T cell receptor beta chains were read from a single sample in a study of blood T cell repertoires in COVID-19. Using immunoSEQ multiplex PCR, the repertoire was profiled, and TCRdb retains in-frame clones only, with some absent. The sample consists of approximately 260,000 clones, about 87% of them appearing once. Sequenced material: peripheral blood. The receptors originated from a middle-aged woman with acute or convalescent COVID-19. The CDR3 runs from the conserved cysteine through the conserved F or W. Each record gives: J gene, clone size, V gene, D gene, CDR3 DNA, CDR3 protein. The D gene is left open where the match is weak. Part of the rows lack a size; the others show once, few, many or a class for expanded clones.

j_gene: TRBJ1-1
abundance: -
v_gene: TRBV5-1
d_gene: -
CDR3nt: TGCGCCAGCAGCTTTTGGGTTGCGGGAGGGGGTACTGAAGCTTTCTTT
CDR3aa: CASSFWVAGGGTEAFF

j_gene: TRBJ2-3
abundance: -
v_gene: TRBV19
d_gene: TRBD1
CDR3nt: TGTGCCAGTACCATTGGGGGACAGGTCACAGATACGCAGTATTTT
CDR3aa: CASTIGGQVTDTQYF

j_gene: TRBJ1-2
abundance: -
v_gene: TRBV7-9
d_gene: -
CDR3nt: TGTGCCAGCAGTAGCATATATCGAAGGTATGGCTACACCTTC
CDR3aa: CASSSIYRRYGYTF

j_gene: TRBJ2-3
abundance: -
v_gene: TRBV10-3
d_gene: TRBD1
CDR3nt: TGTGCCATCAGTGACGACAGGGACCTTGCAACAGATACGCAGTATTTT
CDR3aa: CAISDDRDLATDTQYF

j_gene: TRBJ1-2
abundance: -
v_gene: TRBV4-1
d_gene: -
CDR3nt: TGCGCCAGCAGCCAAGGGCAGGAGGTCTATGGCTACACCTTC
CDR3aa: CASSQGQEVYGYTF

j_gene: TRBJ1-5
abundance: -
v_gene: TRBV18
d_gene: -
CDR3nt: TGTGCCAGCTCACCAGGGAGAGATCAGCCCCAGCATTTT
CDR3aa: CASSPGRDQPQHF

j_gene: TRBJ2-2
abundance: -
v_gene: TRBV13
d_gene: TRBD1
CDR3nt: TGTGCCAGCAGCCCTGCCAGGGGGCTTGTTGAGTACACCGGGGAGCTGTTTTTT
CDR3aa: CASSPARGLVEYTGELFF

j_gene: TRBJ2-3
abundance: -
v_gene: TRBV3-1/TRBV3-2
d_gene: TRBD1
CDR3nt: TGTGCCAGCAGCCATCAAAGACAGGGATGGTCTCCAGATACGCAGTATTTT
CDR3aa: CASSHQRQGWSPDTQYF

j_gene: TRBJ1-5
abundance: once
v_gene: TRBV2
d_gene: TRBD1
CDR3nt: TGTGCCAGCAGTACAGGGGGGAATCAGCCCCAGCATTTT
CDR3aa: CASSTGGNQPQHF

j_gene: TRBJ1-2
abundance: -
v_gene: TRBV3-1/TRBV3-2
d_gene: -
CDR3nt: TGTGCCAGCAGCCAGGAAGGTTGGGCTGGCTACACCTTC
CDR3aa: CASSQEGWAGYTF

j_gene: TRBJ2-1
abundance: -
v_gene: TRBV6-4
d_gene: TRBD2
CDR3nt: TGTGCCAGCAGTGACCACGGGGGGGGGTACAATGAGCAGTTCTTC
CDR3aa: CASSDHGGGYNEQFF

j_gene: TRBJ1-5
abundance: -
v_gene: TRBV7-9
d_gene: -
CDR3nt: TGTGCCAGCAGCCCTTCGCAGGATAGCAATCAGCCCCAGCATTTT
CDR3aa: CASSPSQDSNQPQHF

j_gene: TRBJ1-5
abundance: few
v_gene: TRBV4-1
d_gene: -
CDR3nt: TGCGCCAGCAGCCAAGATAGGCAGGGTCCGGTACAGCCCCAGCATTTT
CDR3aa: CASSQDRQGPVQPQHF

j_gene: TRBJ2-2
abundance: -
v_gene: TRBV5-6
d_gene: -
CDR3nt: TGTGCCAGCAGCATCGGGACACCCGGCGGGGAGCTGTTTTTT
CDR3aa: CASSIGTPGGELFF

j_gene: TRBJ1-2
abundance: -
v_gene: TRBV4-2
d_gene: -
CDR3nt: TGTGCCAGCAGCCAAGATCGAGGCTCTGGCTACACCTTC
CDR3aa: CASSQDRGSGYTF

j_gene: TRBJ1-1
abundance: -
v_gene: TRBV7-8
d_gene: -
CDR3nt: TGTGCCAGCAGCTTAAGCACCGGGTACCTTGAAGCTTTCTTT
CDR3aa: CASSLSTGYLEAFF

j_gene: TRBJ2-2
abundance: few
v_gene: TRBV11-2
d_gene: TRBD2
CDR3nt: TGTGCCAGCAGCTTACGGGATGCGGGGGGACTAACCGGGGAGCTGTTTTTT
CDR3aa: CASSLRDAGGLTGELFF

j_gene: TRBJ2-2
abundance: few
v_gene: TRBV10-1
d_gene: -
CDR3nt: TGCGCCAGCGGCCGGGGGAACACCGGGGAGCTGTTTTTT
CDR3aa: CASGRGNTGELFF

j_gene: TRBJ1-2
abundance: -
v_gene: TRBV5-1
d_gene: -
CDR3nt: TGCGCCAGCAGGACGGGGAGTCAGGGGAACTATGGCTACACCTTC
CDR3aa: CASRTGSQGNYGYTF

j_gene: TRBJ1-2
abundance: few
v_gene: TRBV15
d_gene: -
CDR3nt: TGTGCCACCAGCAGGGACCCATCATTGCCGGGGCAGGGGTACTATGGCTACACCTTC
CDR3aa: CATSRDPSLPGQGYYGYTF

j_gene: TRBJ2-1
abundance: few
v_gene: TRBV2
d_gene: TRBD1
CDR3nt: TGTGCCAACCGGGACAGTTCGACAAGGGAGTTCTTC
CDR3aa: CANRDSSTREFF

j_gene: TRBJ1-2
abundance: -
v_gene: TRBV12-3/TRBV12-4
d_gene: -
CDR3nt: TGTGCCAGCAGTTTAGGTCCAGTCGGCTACACCTTC
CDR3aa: CASSLGPVGYTF

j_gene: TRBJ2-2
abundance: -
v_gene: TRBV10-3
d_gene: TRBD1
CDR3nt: TGTGCCATCAGAGCGGGGACAGGGGACTACTTGGAGCTGTTTTTT
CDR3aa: CAIRAGTGDYLELFF

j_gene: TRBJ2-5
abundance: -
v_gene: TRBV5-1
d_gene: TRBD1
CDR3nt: TGCGCCAGCAGCGCGGGACAGGGGGCGAGGGAGACCCAGTACTTC
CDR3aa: CASSAGQGARETQYF

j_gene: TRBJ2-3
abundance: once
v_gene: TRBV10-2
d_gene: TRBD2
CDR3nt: TGCGCCAGCAGTGGGGGGACTAGCGGAACTAGCACAGATACGCAGTATTTT
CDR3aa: CASSGGTSGTSTDTQYF

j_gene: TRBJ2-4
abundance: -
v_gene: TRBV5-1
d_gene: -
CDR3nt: TGCGCCAGCAGCTTCGAGCTCGGGGGCAAAAACATTCAGTACTTC
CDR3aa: CASSFELGGKNIQYF